This T cell receptor beta chain was recovered during a study of blood T cell repertoires in COVID-19. This clone appeared once. CDR3 length equals 16 residues. V gave up 3 bases and J gave up 10 bases; unmatched junction bases: 13. CDR1 is MGHDK, CDR2 SYGVNS, per germline. Sequenced by immunoSEQ multiplex PCR; TCRdb stores in-frame clones only, minus some. This table has around 190,000 clones, approximately 80% appearing once. The chain has TRBV25-1 and TRBJ1-4, with 8 bases lining up with TRBD1. Sequenced input: peripheral blood. The TCR comes from a woman in her fifties or sixties with acute or convalescent COVID-19. CDR3 DNA sequence: TGTGCCAGCAGTGAGATGGTCGGACAGGGCGGAGGAAAACTGTTTTTT. Encoded protein: CASSEMVGQGGGKLFF.